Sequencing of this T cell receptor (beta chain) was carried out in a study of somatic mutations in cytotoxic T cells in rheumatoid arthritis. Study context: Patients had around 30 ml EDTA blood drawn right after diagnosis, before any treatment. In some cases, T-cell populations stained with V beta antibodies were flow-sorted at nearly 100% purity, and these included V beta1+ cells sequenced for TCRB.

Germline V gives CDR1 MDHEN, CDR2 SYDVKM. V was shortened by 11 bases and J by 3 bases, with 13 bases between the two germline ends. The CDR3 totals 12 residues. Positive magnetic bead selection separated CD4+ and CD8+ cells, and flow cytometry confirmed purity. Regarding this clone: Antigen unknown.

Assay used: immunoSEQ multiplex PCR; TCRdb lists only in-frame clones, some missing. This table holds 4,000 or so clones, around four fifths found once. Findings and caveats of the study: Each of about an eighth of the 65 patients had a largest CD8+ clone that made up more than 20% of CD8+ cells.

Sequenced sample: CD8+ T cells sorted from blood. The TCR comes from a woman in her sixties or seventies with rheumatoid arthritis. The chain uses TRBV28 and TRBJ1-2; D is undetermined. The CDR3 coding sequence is TGTGCCTCCACGGGTTTTGACTATGGCTACACCTTC. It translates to CASTGFDYGYTF.